This TCR beta chain was sequenced during a study of blood T cells in healthy people across ages. Whole-study context: About one barcoded beta molecule per two T cells was the capture yield of template switching.

This CDR3 is built from 16 residues. Losses at the gene ends were 5 bases for V and 0 bases for J; bases not matched to a gene: 10. Germline V gives CDR1 GTSNPN, CDR2 SVGIG (reference sequence). Alongside a J-beta primer mix, a sample-barcoded 5' primer served in a second PCR lasting 7 to 11 cycles. TCRdb re-derived calls from the 5' RACE reads in MiXCR, one entry per CDR3 protein. The table records about 1.5 million distinct CDR3 sequences, about 42% of them present only once. The TCR was taken from a woman under 30 in good health. The source material was blood. The chain carries TRBV30 and TRBJ2-1, with 7 bases identical to TRBD1. In DNA form, the CDR3 reads TGTGCCTGGCAAGGGGGCCTCCCCAGCTCCTACAATGAGCAGTTCTTC. It specifies CAWQGGLPSSYNEQFF.